The following is a T cell receptor (beta chain) sequence with its context. Its antigen is not known. The data were obtained in a study of T-cell reconstitution after alpha-beta-depleted transplantation in children. Broader study findings: At one year after transplant, newly produced T cells mostly accounted for T-cell counts and diversity. Approximately two months post-transplant, alpha-beta T cells reportedly originated from several hundred expanded graft clones. Day-60 TCRbeta diversity that was high in some patients was derived from surviving recipient T cells and thymic progenitors.

Molecular barcoding with unique molecular identifiers was used for the TCRbeta library. TCRdb redid the calling of the PCR reads with MiXCR, one entry per CDR3 protein. Among about 210,000 distinct CDR3 sequences listed, around a sixth were seen once. This CDR3 region has 15 residues. From germline, CDR1 is SQVTM and CDR2 ANQGSEA. The trim removed 0 bases at V and 1 base at J, leaving 4 bases unmatched. The sample here was PBMCs, mostly from graft donor cells, taken 360 days after TCRalphabeta/CD19-depleted stem cell transplant. This chain connects TRBV29-1 to TRBJ2-3; 7 bases line up with TRBD1. This receptor was obtained from a male patient under 10 years old who had a stem cell transplant for acute lymphoblastic leukemia, so the T cells may come from the graft donor. Here the CDR3 DNA reads TGCAGCGTTGAAGACCTAACAGGGGGCACAGATACGCAGTATTTT. This sequence encodes CSVEDLTGGTDTQYF.